These T cell receptor beta chains were read from a single sample in a study of spatial heterogeneity in lung cancer. A single record per CDR3 protein comes from TCRdb applying MiXCR to the 5' RACE reads. The sample yields around 2,400 distinct CDR3 sequences, 5.8% seen once. The sample here was lung tumor tissue, taken at surgery. All receptors derive from a male donor with early-stage non-small cell lung cancer. Both conserved end residues are part of each CDR3. Each record gives: V gene, J gene, D gene, clone size, CDR3 protein, CDR3 DNA. D genes are given only for firm matches. For some rows the clone size is stated as once, few or many, or as a class when expanded; others skip it.

TRBV3-1	TRBJ2-7	TRBD2	medium-sized	CASSSQPGLAVPREQYF	TGTGCCAGCAGCTCCCAGCCGGGACTAGCGGTCCCTCGCGAGCAGTACTTC
TRBV7-9	TRBJ2-2	TRBD2	medium-sized	CASSPSGMIGTGELFF	TGTGCCAGCAGCCCTAGCGGGATGATAGGCACCGGGGAGCTGTTTTTT
TRBV28	TRBJ1-3	TRBD1	medium-sized	CASSGPGTGGNSGNTIYF	TGTGCCAGCAGTGGGCCCGGGACAGGGGGAAACTCTGGAAACACCATATATTTT
TRBV9	TRBJ2-2	.	many	CASSVSTGELFF	TGTGCCAGCAGCGTCAGCACCGGGGAGCTGTTTTTT
TRBV10-2	TRBJ2-1	TRBD2	.	CASSESKRGGNNEQFF	TGCGCCAGCAGTGAGTCGAAGCGGGGGGGGAACAATGAGCAGTTCTTC
TRBV28	TRBJ2-1	.	large	CASRGGGSNEQFF	TGTGCCAGCAGAGGGGGCGGGAGCAATGAGCAGTTCTTC
TRBV20-1	TRBJ1-4	.	medium-sized	CSATPQWLPTGGLFF	TGCAGTGCTACTCCCCAATGGTTACCGACCGGCGGACTGTTTTTT
TRBV6-1	TRBJ2-7	.	medium-sized	CASSLRDTSSYEQYF	TGTGCCAGCAGTCTGCGGGACACAAGCTCCTACGAGCAGTACTTC
TRBV20-1	TRBJ2-3	.	medium-sized	CSATTGSRTDTQYF	TGCAGTGCTACTACAGGGTCACGCACAGATACGCAGTATTTT
TRBV20-1	TRBJ2-5	.	medium-sized	CSAGPLQGWETQYF	TGCAGTGCTGGGCCCCTCCAGGGGTGGGAGACCCAGTACTTC
TRBV5-6	TRBJ2-5	TRBD1	medium-sized	CATDGQGAGETQYF	TGTGCCACCGACGGACAGGGGGCAGGAGAGACCCAGTACTTC
TRBV6-5	TRBJ2-7	TRBD2	medium-sized	CASRMQLAGLYEQYF	TGTGCCAGCAGGATGCAACTAGCGGGACTCTACGAGCAGTACTTC
TRBV28	TRBJ2-1	.	medium-sized	CASSRTVSEQFF	TGTGCCAGCAGCAGGACAGTGAGTGAGCAGTTCTTC
TRBV23-1	TRBJ2-2	.	medium-sized	CASIPTSPGELFF	TGCGCCAGCATTCCAACTAGCCCCGGGGAGCTGTTTTTT
TRBV5-1	TRBJ2-2	.	medium-sized	CASSSQGTGELFF	TGCGCCAGCAGCTCCCAGGGCACCGGGGAGCTGTTTTTT
TRBV20-1	TRBJ2-1	TRBD2	large	CSASSAGGNEQFF	TGCAGTGCTAGCTCAGCGGGAGGAAATGAGCAGTTCTTC
TRBV20-1	TRBJ1-2	.	medium-sized	CSARSVSGKAGYTF	TGCAGTGCTAGAAGCGTATCAGGGAAGGCTGGCTACACCTTC
TRBV7-9	TRBJ2-2	.	medium-sized	CASSLIADGELFF	TGTGCCAGCAGCTTAATAGCCGACGGGGAGCTGTTTTTT
TRBV18	TRBJ1-2	TRBD1	large	CASSPPDREDYGYTF	TGTGCCAGCTCACCACCTGACAGGGAGGACTATGGCTACACCTTC
TRBV7-2	TRBJ2-1	.	many	CASRPPLGGNYNEQFF	TGTGCCAGCAGACCCCCCCTCGGCGGAAACTACAATGAGCAGTTCTTC
TRBV20-1	TRBJ2-2	.	many	CSARAGAGELFF	TGCAGTGCTAGAGCGGGAGCCGGGGAGCTGTTTTTT
TRBV6-1	TRBJ2-5	.	medium-sized	CASSEPGKYQETQYF	TGTGCCAGCAGTGAGCCAGGAAAGTACCAAGAGACCCAGTACTTC
TRBV7-9	TRBJ2-3	TRBD2	medium-sized	CASSLTSVTDTQYF	TGTGCCAGCAGCTTAACTAGCGTCACAGATACGCAGTATTTT
TRBV12-5	TRBJ2-1	TRBD2	few	CASGSGGAYNEQFF	TGTGCTAGTGGGAGCGGGGGGGCGTACAATGAGCAGTTCTTC
TRBV3-1	TRBJ2-2	.	medium-sized	CASSPPSLGGGELFF	TGTGCCAGCAGCCCACCCTCGTTAGGAGGCGGGGAGCTGTTTTTT
TRBV11-3	TRBJ2-7	.	few	CASSPGWASYEQYF	TGTGCCAGCAGCCCCGGGTGGGCATCCTACGAGCAGTACTTC
TRBV7-2	TRBJ1-1	.	medium-sized	CASSLSVRATEAFF	TGTGCCAGCAGCTTATCGGTCAGGGCGACCGAAGCTTTCTTT
TRBV29-1	TRBJ2-3	.	medium-sized	CSVTRAEDTQYF	TGCAGCGTTACTAGAGCCGAAGATACGCAGTATTTT
TRBV7-2	TRBJ2-2	TRBD2	large	CASSQRGLAGESTGELFF	TGTGCCAGCAGCCAGCGGGGACTAGCGGGAGAGAGCACCGGGGAGCTGTTTTTT
TRBV10-3	TRBJ2-1	.	many	CAISASGAPLYNEQFF	TGTGCCATCAGTGCCTCTGGGGCTCCCCTCTACAATGAGCAGTTCTTC
TRBV5-1	TRBJ2-7	TRBD2	.	CASSYGLAGGSEQYF	TGCGCCAGCAGCTACGGACTAGCGGGAGGGAGCGAGCAGTACTTC
TRBV10-3	TRBJ2-5	.	medium-sized	CAISTRELETQYF	TGTGCCATCAGTACCCGGGAGTTGGAGACCCAGTACTTC
TRBV20-1	TRBJ2-7	TRBD1	medium-sized	CSASDRGYEQYF	TGCAGTGCCTCGGACAGGGGCTACGAGCAGTACTTC
TRBV9	TRBJ2-5	TRBD2	medium-sized	CASSVDPGASGRETQYF	TGTGCCAGCAGCGTAGATCCCGGGGCTAGCGGGAGAGAGACCCAGTACTTC
TRBV6-1	TRBJ2-5	TRBD1	medium-sized	CASSEPGQGKETQYF	TGTGCCAGCAGTGAACCGGGACAGGGGAAAGAGACCCAGTACTTC
TRBV11-1	TRBJ2-5	.	.	CASSLDRFRETQYF	TGTGCCAGCAGCCTAGACAGGTTCCGAGAGACCCAGTACTTC
TRBV5-1	TRBJ2-1	TRBD1	medium-sized	CASSLGRQGSNEQFF	TGCGCCAGCAGCTTGGGCCGACAGGGTAGCAATGAGCAGTTCTTC
TRBV4-2	TRBJ2-7	TRBD2	medium-sized	CASSQVSQAGVNEQYF	TGTGCCAGCAGCCAAGTCTCTCAAGCGGGAGTCAACGAGCAGTACTTC
TRBV7-2	TRBJ2-1	.	medium-sized	CASSWDYNEQFF	TGTGCCAGCAGCTGGGACTACAATGAGCAGTTCTTC
TRBV12-3/TRBV12-4	TRBJ2-7	TRBD1	many	CASATGNYEQYF	TGTGCCAGCGCGACAGGGAACTACGAGCAGTACTTC
TRBV10-3	TRBJ2-7	TRBD2	few	CAISDSGTTYEQYF	TGTGCCATCAGTGACAGCGGGACCACGTACGAGCAGTACTTC
TRBV7-2	TRBJ2-3	.	.	CASSLGTSPDTQYF	TGTGCCAGCAGCTTAGGGACCTCCCCAGATACGCAGTATTTT
TRBV13	TRBJ1-2	.	medium-sized	CASSFSGERVNGYTF	TGTGCCAGCAGCTTCTCAGGGGAAAGGGTGAATGGCTACACCTTC
TRBV7-2	TRBJ2-2	.	medium-sized	CASRWGRGSRELFF	TGTGCCAGCAGATGGGGACGGGGGAGCAGGGAGCTGTTTTTT
TRBV7-2	TRBJ2-1	.	large	CASSLTGRGQDEQFF	TGTGCCAGCAGCTTAACCGGGAGAGGGCAGGATGAGCAGTTCTTC
TRBV6-2/TRBV6-3	TRBJ2-7	.	medium-sized	CASTGAYEQYF	TGTGCCAGCACTGGAGCCTACGAGCAGTACTTC
TRBV20-1	TRBJ2-1	.	many	CSARRGSYNEQFF	TGCAGTGCTAGACGGGGCTCCTACAATGAGCAGTTCTTC
TRBV29-1	TRBJ2-5	.	medium-sized	CSVGGAGHQETQYF	TGCAGCGTTGGGGGGGCCGGGCACCAAGAGACCCAGTACTTC
TRBV27	TRBJ2-1	.	medium-sized	CASSPDYHPVQFF	TGTGCCAGCAGTCCCGACTACCACCCTGTGCAGTTCTTC